Presented here are 17 T cell receptor beta chains from one specimen sequenced in a study of T-cell memory formation after mild COVID-19. TCRdb re-analysed the 5' RACE reads in MiXCR, keeping a single row per CDR3 protein. This sample has 550,000 to 650,000 distinct CDR3 sequences, with around 16% found just once. The sequenced material came from PBMCs or a T cell subset sorted from them (not recorded which). The receptors were gathered from an adult woman who had mild COVID-19 (a few samples of this study predate the infection). Cell type and time point are not known.

This clonotype has only a few counts. This chain joins TRBV19 and TRBJ2-7; 7 bases line up with TRBD1. CDR3 length equals 15 residues. Trimming removed 8 bases from V and 2 bases from J; junction bases left unmatched: 12. The germline gives CDR1 LNHDA, CDR2 SQIVND (reference sequence). The CDR3 loop is CASHRTGAITYEQYF. The CDR3 coding sequence is TGTGCCAGTCACAGAACAGGGGCAATAACCTACGAGCAGTACTTC.

This chain joins TRBV20-1 and TRBJ2-7, with D tentatively TRBD1 (6 bases). Trimming took 7 bases from V and 5 from J, leaving 24 bases between them. The V gene's germline CDR1 is DFQATT and CDR2 SNEGSKA (reference sequence). The CDR3 is made up of 15 amino acids. CDR3 sequence reads: CSVPEFRGSRDEQYF. CDR3 bases: TGCAGTGTTCCCGAATTTAGGGGGTCCCGGGACGAGCAGTACTTC.

This clonotype was seen a few times. The CDR3 loop is CASRNRGQTQYF. The DNA of the CDR3 is TGTGCCAGCAGAAATAGGGGACAGACCCAGTACTTC. This chain joins TRBV6-5 and TRBJ2-5; tentatively, D is TRBD1 or TRBD2 (5 bases each). The CDR3 covers 12 residues. V was clipped by 6 bases and J by 6 bases, with 11 bases between them. Germline V gene sequence: CDR1 MNHEY, CDR2 SVGAGI.

V and J are TRBV20-1 and TRBJ2-1; TRBD2 matches 13 bases. Trimming took 3 bases from V and 0 from J; bases not matched to a gene: 8. Germline assignment: CDR1 DFQATT and CDR2 SNEGSKA (reference sequence). This CDR3 region has 18 residues. CDR3: CSASGTSGTPSSYNEQFF. The DNA for the CDR3 is TGCAGTGCTAGTGGGACTAGCGGGACTCCTAGCTCCTACAATGAGCAGTTCTTC.

This clonotype turned up a few times. The chain is built from TRBV4-2 and TRBJ1-4; TRBD1 might be the D (5 bases). This CDR3 spans 15 amino acids. Germline CDR1 and CDR2: LGHNA and YNFKEQ. Trimming removed 4 bases at V and 8 bases at J, with 17 bases between. The CDR3 bases are TGTGCCAGCAGCCTCACCGGTGGGGCGGGGGAAAAACTGTTTTTT. Protein: CASSLTGGAGEKLFF.

This clonotype came up a few times. This chain links TRBV5-1 with TRBJ2-1; 9 nucleotides line up with TRBD2. The germline V gene has CDR1 SGHRS and CDR2 YFSETQ. There are 15 residues in the CDR3. Germline trimming cut 3 bases from V and 9 bases from J; bases unmatched to any gene: 10. CDR3 DNA sequence: TGCGCCAGCAGCTACCATAGCGGGAGTCCTACTGAGCAGTTCTTC. It yields the protein CASSYHSGSPTEQFF.

The CDR3 region is CASTLGQGNTGELFF. Written as DNA, the CDR3 is TGTGCCAGCACCCTGGGGCAGGGCAACACCGGGGAGCTGTTTTTT. This chain uses TRBV6-1 with TRBJ2-2, with TRBD1 as a possible D gene (5 bases). Trimming shortened V by 7 bases and J by 2 bases, and 14 bases separated the two germline ends. The CDR3 has 15 residues. CDR1 and CDR2 (germline): MNHNS, SASEGT.

There are a few counts of this clonotype. The chain couples TRBV14 to TRBJ2-3; maybe TRBD1 (7 bases). The CDR3 extends over 15 amino acids. Deletions cut 3 bases from V and 6 bases from J, with 16 bases between. Germline CDR1 reads SGHDN; CDR2 reads FVKESK. CDR3 sequence: CASSHGGGAGDTQYF. DNA of the CDR3: TGTGCCAGCAGCCACGGAGGGGGCGCAGGGGATACGCAGTATTTT.

At least ten counts were recorded for this clonotype. The chain is built from TRBV24-1 and TRBJ1-2; a possible D gene is TRBD1 (6 bases). The CDR3 runs to 15 residues. Germline V gene sequence: CDR1 KGHDR, CDR2 SFDVKD. V shed 2 bases and J shed 4 bases, with 13 bases lying between them. The CDR3 DNA is TGTGCCACCAGTGATTCCGGGACATCCCGCTATGGCTACACCTTC. Its protein is CATSDSGTSRYGYTF.

This clonotype was counted between two and nine times. The chain employs TRBV27 and TRBJ2-7; the D gene could be TRBD1 or TRBD2 (5 bases each). Germline V gives CDR1 MNHEY, CDR2 SMNVEV (reference sequence). Trimming cost V 6 bases and J 6 bases, with 15 bases left between them. The CDR3 spans 13 residues. The CDR3 protein is CASSPRGAGEQYF. CDR3 nucleotide sequence: TGTGCCAGCAGCCCCCGGGGCGCGGGCGAGCAGTACTTC.

This chain joins TRBV12-3 or TRBV12-4 and TRBJ2-7; the D gene is possibly TRBD2 (5 bases). Trimming cost V 5 bases and J 6 bases, with 8 bases left between them. The CDR3 is 11 residues long. The CDR3 reads CASSSGPEQYF. The CDR3 DNA is TGTGCCAGCAGTAGCGGCCCCGAGCAGTACTTC.

The rearrangement uses TRBV27 and TRBJ1-6; 7 bases line up with TRBD1. V lost 8 bases, J lost 10 bases, and 5 bases stayed unmatched. This CDR3 is built from 12 residues. The germline V gene encodes CDR1 MNHEY and CDR2 SMNVEV (reference sequence). This CDR3 is CASSNRGSPLHF. CDR3 bases: TGTGCCAGCTCTAACAGGGGCTCACCCCTCCACTTT.

The V and J genes are TRBV28 and TRBJ1-6; 7 bases fit TRBD1. The CDR3 has 15 amino acids. CDR1 and CDR2 (germline): MDHEN, SYDVKM. V lost 5 bases, J lost 9 bases, and 10 bases stayed unmatched. CDR3 loop: CASSTPDRAGSPLHF. The CDR3 DNA sequence: TGTGCCAGCAGTACACCTGACAGGGCAGGTTCACCCCTCCACTTT.

This clonotype was counted a few times. The rearrangement joins TRBV19 to TRBJ1-1, with D uncertain. This CDR3 has 15 amino acids. Germline lookup yields CDR1 LNHDA and CDR2 SQIVND (reference sequence). Trimming shortened V by 3 bases and J by 1 base, and 12 bases separated the two germline ends. The CDR3 sequence is CASSIQGMQNTEAFF. CDR3 nucleotide sequence: TGTGCCAGTAGTATCCAAGGAATGCAGAACACTGAAGCTTTCTTT.

This clonotype was detected a few times. V gene TRBV6-1 combines with J gene TRBJ2-5; 10 nucleotides agree with TRBD2. The CDR3 is 14 amino acids. The germline V gene has CDR1 MNHNS and CDR2 SASEGT. J lost 4 bases, V lost 6 bases, and 5 bases had no gene match. CDR3 sequence (DNA): TGTGCCAGCAGGTTAAGGACTAGCGGAGAGACCCAGTACTTC. As protein: CASRLRTSGETQYF.

The table lists this clonotype with many counts. This chain connects TRBV7-2 to TRBJ2-1; the D gene is possibly TRBD2 (6 bases). Germline V gene data show CDR1 as SGHTA and CDR2 as FQGNSA. Trimming removed 5 bases at V and 7 bases at J, with 21 bases between. The CDR3 runs 16 residues. The CDR3 here is CASSLSPGGAGNEQFF. The CDR3 coding sequence is TGTGCCAGCAGCCTCTCCCCGGGTGGGGCGGGGAATGAGCAGTTCTTC.

The chain combines TRBV7-9 with TRBJ2-7; D ambiguous. This CDR3 comprises 13 residues. Germline V gives CDR1 SEHNR, CDR2 FQNEAQ (reference sequence). V was pared by 1 base and J by 9 bases, with 13 bases between. The CDR3 loop is CASSLDFERSQYF. The CDR3, as DNA: TGTGCCAGCAGCTTAGATTTCGAGAGGTCGCAGTACTTC.